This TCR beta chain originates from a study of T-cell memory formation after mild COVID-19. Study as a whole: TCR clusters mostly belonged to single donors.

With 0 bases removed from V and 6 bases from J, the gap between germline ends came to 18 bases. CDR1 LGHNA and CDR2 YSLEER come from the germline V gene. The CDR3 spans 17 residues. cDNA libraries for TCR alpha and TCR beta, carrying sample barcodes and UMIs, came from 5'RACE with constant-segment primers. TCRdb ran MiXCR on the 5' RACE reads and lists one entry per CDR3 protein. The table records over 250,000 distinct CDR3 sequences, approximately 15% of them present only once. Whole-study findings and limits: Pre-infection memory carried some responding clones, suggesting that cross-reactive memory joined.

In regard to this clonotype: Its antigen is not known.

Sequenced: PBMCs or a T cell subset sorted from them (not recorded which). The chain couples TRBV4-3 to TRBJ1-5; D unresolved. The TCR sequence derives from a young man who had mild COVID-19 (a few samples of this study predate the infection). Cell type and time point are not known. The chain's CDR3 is CASSQEIDRSGPQPQHF. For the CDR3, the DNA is TGCGCCAGCAGCCAAGAGATTGACCGATCTGGGCCTCAGCCCCAGCATTTT.